A single sample is the source of the 24 T cell receptor beta chains below, sequenced in a study of cytomegalovirus exposure and HLA in healthy donors. This PCR relied on a set of 60 Vbeta primers and 13 Jbeta primers. The protocol was immunoSEQ multiplex PCR, while the TCRdb copy is restricted to in-frame clones and leaves out a portion. Of under 40,000 clones detected, less than 85% appear once; the ten largest clones hold around 8.4%. The sample was PBMCs. These receptors were collected from a woman in her twenties or thirties in good health and CMV-seropositive.

The genes are TRBV19 and TRBJ2-3; 7 bases are a match to TRBD2. V shed 11 bases and J 2 bases; nucleotides not matched to a gene: 10. The CDR3 is 14 residues long. The V gene's germline CDR1 is LNHDA and CDR2 SQIVND (reference sequence). CDR3 loop: CAASQREATDTQYF. CDR3 coding DNA: TGTGCCGCGTCTCAACGGGAGGCCACAGATACGCAGTATTTT.

The CDR3 spells CATSLWGTGFDNEQFF. The DNA of the CDR3 is TGTGCCACCAGCTTATGGGGGACAGGGTTCGACAATGAGCAGTTCTTC. V gene TRBV15 combines with J gene TRBJ2-1, with TRBD1 matching 9 bases. Trimming removed 5 bases from V and 5 bases from J; junction bases left unmatched: 10. Germline lookup yields CDR1 LNHNV and CDR2 YYDKDF (reference sequence). This CDR3 contains 16 residues.

The V and J genes are TRBV15 and TRBJ1-2; 7 bases agree with TRBD1. Trimming cost V 4 bases and J 4 bases; bases outside gene matches: 6. The CDR3 sequence is 14 residues long. Germline loops: CDR1 LNHNV, CDR2 YYDKDF (reference sequence). For the CDR3, the DNA is TGTGCCACCAGCACAACAGGGGCGTCCTATGGCTACACCTTC. It yields the protein CATSTTGASYGYTF.

This clone was found a few times. The chain couples TRBV7-9 to TRBJ2-7, with no clear D. The V gene's germline CDR1 is SEHNR and CDR2 FQNEAQ (reference sequence). Deletions cut 8 bases from V and 7 bases from J, with 18 bases between. The CDR3 covers 13 residues. The CDR3 nucleotides read TGTGCCAGCGCCGACGTACTTCTCGGGGAGCAGTACTTC. It encodes CASADVLLGEQYF.

This clone has only one observation. The chain employs TRBV14 and TRBJ1-1; no clear D. Between the trimmed V and J ends, which lost 4 bases and 0 bases, there was a span of 6 bases. Germline-derived CDR1 and CDR2 are SGHDN and FVKESK. The CDR3 sequence is 13 residues long. CDR3 amino acids: CASSPNLNTEAFF. The CDR3 nucleotides are TGTGCCAGCAGCCCCAACTTGAACACTGAAGCTTTCTTT.

The rearrangement uses TRBV7-2 and TRBJ2-7; 7 bases agree with TRBD2. This CDR3 spans 14 amino acids. In germline, CDR1 is SGHTA, CDR2 FQGNSA. The V gene end was trimmed by 5 bases and the J gene end by 6 bases; junction bases not matched to a gene: 10. CDR3 protein: CASSPTPGGGEQYF. CDR3 bases: TGTGCCAGCAGCCCCACGCCTGGGGGGGGCGAGCAGTACTTC.

The chain combines TRBV6-5 with TRBJ1-2; D is possibly TRBD1 (6 bases). The CDR3 spans 14 residues. Germline V CDR1 and CDR2: MNHEY, SVGAGI. With 0 bases removed from V and 10 bases from J, the gap between germline ends came to 15 bases. CDR3 bases: TGTGCCAGCAGTTACTCGAACAGGGTCCGGGACTACACCTTC. Protein: CASSYSNRVRDYTF.

The chain combines TRBV27 with TRBJ1-2; D possibly corresponds to TRBD1 (5 bases). CDR3 length equals 17 residues. Per germline, CDR1 MNHEY and CDR2 SMNVEV (reference sequence). V was cut by 5 bases and J by 4 bases, with 23 bases left in between. The CDR3 is CASSISHSQEFAYGYTF. For the CDR3, the DNA is TGTGCCAGCAGTATCTCCCATTCACAGGAGTTCGCCTATGGCTACACCTTC.

V is TRBV28 and J is TRBJ1-5; TRBD1 is a possible D gene (5 bases). The germline V gene encodes CDR1 MDHEN and CDR2 SYDVKM. The CDR3 spans 13 residues. V gave up 6 bases and J gave up 0 bases, with 6 bases separating them. The CDR3 protein is CASRQDSNQPQHF. CDR3 coding DNA: TGTGCCAGCAGACAGGATAGCAATCAGCCCCAGCATTTT.

The rearrangement links TRBV19 to TRBJ2-7, with TRBD1 identical over 8 bases. Germline CDR1 and CDR2: LNHDA and SQIVND (reference sequence). The CDR3 spans 14 residues. The CDR3 loop is CGTQGTGGIYEQYF. The CDR3 region has the DNA TGTGGTACTCAGGGGACAGGTGGGATCTACGAGCAGTACTTC.

This clone was picked up a small number of times. This chain joins TRBV7-9 and TRBJ2-1; 8 bases align to TRBD2. V was pared by 4 bases and J by 8 bases, with 10 bases of the junction left unmatched. There are 15 residues in the CDR3. Germline assignment: CDR1 SEHNR and CDR2 FQNEAQ (reference sequence). CDR3 in DNA: TGTGCCAGCAGCTCCTTAGCGGGATTTGTCCATGAGCAGTTCTTC. This codes for CASSSLAGFVHEQFF.

The genes are TRBV29-1 and TRBJ2-5; TRBD1 aligns across 7 bases. The CDR3 runs 13 residues. Germline V CDR1 and CDR2: SQVTM, ANQGSEA. Losses at the gene ends were 4 bases for V and 5 bases for J; bases not matched to a gene: 7. Written as DNA, the CDR3 is TGCAGCGTTGGACAGGGACGAGGGGAGACCCAGTACTTC. Translating gives CSVGQGRGETQYF.

J is TRBJ1-1 and V is TRBV19, with D hard to call. CDR3 length: 14 amino acids. Germline V gene sequence: CDR1 LNHDA, CDR2 SQIVND (reference sequence). V lost 3 bases to trimming and J lost 0 bases, with 8 bases between them. The CDR3 DNA reads TGTGCCAGTAGTATGAGCGGATTGAACACTGAAGCTTTCTTT. As protein: CASSMSGLNTEAFF.

The chain joins TRBV5-1 to TRBJ1-1, with a possible D match to TRBD1 (5 bases). The CDR3 runs to 16 residues. Trimming removed 3 bases at V and 2 bases at J, with 17 bases between. Germline lookup yields CDR1 SGHRS and CDR2 YFSETQ. CDR3 DNA: TGCGCCAGCAGCTCACGGACATCCTACCCCAACACTGAAGCTTTCTTT. Translation gives CASSSRTSYPNTEAFF.

The rearrangement joins TRBV28 to TRBJ2-7; TRBD2 matches 9 bases. Germline CDR1 is MDHEN and CDR2 is SYDVKM. The ends lost 10 bases at V and 2 bases at J; junction bases unmatched: 9. This CDR3 spans 14 amino acids. CDR3 region: CATVAGEKAYEQYF. CDR3 nucleotides: TGTGCCACAGTAGCGGGGGAAAAAGCCTACGAGCAGTACTTC.

This chain links TRBV19 with TRBJ2-1; no firm D call. V gave up 2 bases and J gave up 7 bases, with 18 bases separating them. Germline V gene lookup returns CDR1 LNHDA and CDR2 SQIVND (reference sequence). The CDR3 is made up of 16 amino acids. CDR3 sequence (DNA): TGTGCCAGTAGTATAAGGCCCACGGGTATCTTTAATGAGCAGTTCTTC. Protein product: CASSIRPTGIFNEQFF.

The V call is TRBV19, the J call TRBJ1-1; 8 nucleotides line up with TRBD1. After removal of 4 bases from V and 7 bases from J, the junction contained 8 bases not matched to a gene. The germline V gene has CDR1 LNHDA and CDR2 SQIVND (reference sequence). The CDR3 spans 14 residues. CDR3 loop: CASSTPGGFNEAFF. The CDR3 DNA reads TGTGCCAGTAGTACTCCAGGGGGCTTCAATGAAGCTTTCTTT.

The genes are TRBV4-1 and TRBJ1-1; perhaps TRBD1 as D (5 bases). This CDR3 is built from 14 residues. Trimming removed 7 bases at V and 4 bases at J, with 16 bases between. Germline values: CDR1 MGHRA, CDR2 YSYEKL. CDR3 nucleotide sequence: TGCGCCAGCAAAGAGGGGACGGGGGGCACTGAAGCTTTCTTT. Translation gives CASKEGTGGTEAFF.

The chain is built from TRBV5-8 and TRBJ2-6; D is possibly TRBD2 (5 bases). Germline V gene sequence: CDR1 SGHTS, CDR2 YDEGEE. CDR3 size: 15 residues. Trimming left V 4 bases short and J 3 bases short, with 11 bases between. The CDR3 nucleotides read TGTGCCAGCAGCCCCGGGATAGATGGGGCCAACGTCCTGACTTTC. Its translation: CASSPGIDGANVLTF. The full variable domain, its missing parts supplied by reference TRBV5-8 and TRBJ2-6, is EAGVTQSPTHLIKTRGQQATLRCSPISGHTSVYWYQQALGLGLQFLLWYDEGEERNRGNFPPRFSGRQFPNYSSELNVNALELEDSALYLCASSPGIDGANVLTFGAGSRLTVL.

The rearrangement joins TRBV7-2 to TRBJ2-7, with a tentative D call TRBD2 (5 bases). CDR1 SGHTA and CDR2 FQGNSA come from the germline V gene. V lost 5 bases and J lost 6, with 11 bases in between. The CDR3 extends over 12 amino acids. The CDR3 DNA reads as TGTGCCAGCAGCCCCGGACTGGGCGAGCAGTACTTC. It translates to CASSPGLGEQYF.

The chain couples TRBV18 to TRBJ2-3; 7 bases agree with TRBD2. Germline CDR1 is KGHSH and CDR2 is LQKENI. The CDR3 is 13 amino acids. Germline trimming cut 3 bases from V and 6 bases from J; bases unmatched to any gene: 3. CDR3 residues: CASSPGGGDTQYF. The CDR3 bases are TGTGCCAGCTCACCCGGGGGAGGGGATACGCAGTATTTT. The entire variable domain, with the rest obtained from reference TRBV18 and TRBJ2-3, is as follows: NAGVMQNPRHLVRRRGQEARLRCSPMKGHSHVYWYRQLPEEGLKFMVYLQKENIIDESGMPKERFSAEFPKEGPSILRIQQVVRGDSAAYFCASSPGGGDTQYFGPGTRLTVL.

V is TRBV27 and J is TRBJ1-2; 7 positions match TRBD1. The V gene end was trimmed by 3 bases and the J gene end by 6 bases; junction bases not matched to a gene: 10. Germline lookup yields CDR1 MNHEY and CDR2 SMNVEV (reference sequence). The CDR3 is 15 residues long. CDR3 sequence (DNA): TGTGCCAGCAGTTTTGTAACAGGGGCCCAAGATGGCTACACCTTC. Translated, it gives CASSFVTGAQDGYTF.

The rearrangement links TRBV5-5 to TRBJ2-5; D unresolved. V was trimmed by 0 bases and J by 4 bases, leaving 10 bases between them. This CDR3 spans 14 amino acids. CDR1 and CDR2 (germline): SGHKS, YYEKEE (reference sequence). This chain's CDR3 is CASSLDPTGETQYF. Written as DNA, the CDR3 is TGTGCCAGCAGCTTGGATCCTACGGGAGAGACCCAGTACTTC.

The V and J genes are TRBV9 and TRBJ2-2, with D uncertain. The CDR3 consists of 16 residues. Trimming left V 2 bases short and J 0 bases short, with 11 bases between. CDR1 is SGDLS, CDR2 YYNGEE, per germline. As DNA, the CDR3 is TGTGCCAGCAGCGTTGAAGGAGCCTCGAACACCGGGGAGCTGTTTTTT. As protein: CASSVEGASNTGELFF.